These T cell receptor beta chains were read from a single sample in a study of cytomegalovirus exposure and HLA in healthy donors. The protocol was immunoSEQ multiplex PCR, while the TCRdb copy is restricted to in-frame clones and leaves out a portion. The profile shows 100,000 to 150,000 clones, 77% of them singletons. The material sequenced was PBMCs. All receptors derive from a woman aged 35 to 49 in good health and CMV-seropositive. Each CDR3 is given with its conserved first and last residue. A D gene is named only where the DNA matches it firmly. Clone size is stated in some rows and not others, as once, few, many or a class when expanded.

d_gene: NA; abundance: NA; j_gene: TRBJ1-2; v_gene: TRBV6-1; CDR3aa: CASSETVTGNYGYTF; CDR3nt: TGTGCCAGCAGTGAAACGGTCACGGGAAACTATGGCTACACCTTC
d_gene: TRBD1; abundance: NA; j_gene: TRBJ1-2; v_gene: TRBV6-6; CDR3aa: CASSYRAGGAVTF; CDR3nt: TGTGCCAGCAGTTATAGGGCAGGGGGCGCAGTAACCTTC
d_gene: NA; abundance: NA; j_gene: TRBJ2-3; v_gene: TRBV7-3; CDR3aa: CASSPNTDTQYF; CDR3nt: TGTGCCAGCAGCCCAAACACAGATACGCAGTATTTT
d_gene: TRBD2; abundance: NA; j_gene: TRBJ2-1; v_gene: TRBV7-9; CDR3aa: CASSLSGRAVENEQFF; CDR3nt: TGTGCCAGCAGCTTAAGCGGGAGGGCCGTGGAGAATGAGCAGTTCTTC
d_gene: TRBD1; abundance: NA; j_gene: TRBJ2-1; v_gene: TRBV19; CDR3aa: CASSLPPTGGSYNEQFF; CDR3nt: TGTGCCAGTAGTCTCCCACCGACAGGGGGCTCCTACAATGAGCAGTTCTTC
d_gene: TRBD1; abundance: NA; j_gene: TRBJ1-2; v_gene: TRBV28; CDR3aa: CASSVFGQGSYGYTF; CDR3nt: TGTGCCAGCAGTGTCTTTGGACAGGGGAGTTATGGCTACACCTTC
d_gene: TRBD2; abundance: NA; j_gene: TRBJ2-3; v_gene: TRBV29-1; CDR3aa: CSVGTSGRVKDTQYF; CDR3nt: TGCAGCGTTGGGACTAGCGGGCGAGTAAAAGATACGCAGTATTTT
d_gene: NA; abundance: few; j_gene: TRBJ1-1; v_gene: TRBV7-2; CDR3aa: CASSLAGGVTEAFF; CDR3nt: TGTGCCAGCAGCTTAGCTGGGGGGGTAACTGAAGCTTTCTTT
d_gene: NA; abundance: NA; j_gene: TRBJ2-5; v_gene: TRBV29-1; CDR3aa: CSVPYRPTQETQYF; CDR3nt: TGCAGCGTTCCCTACAGGCCGACTCAAGAGACCCAGTACTTC
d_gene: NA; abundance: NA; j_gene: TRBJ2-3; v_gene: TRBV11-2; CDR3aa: CASSLRAGGDTQYF; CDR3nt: TGTGCCAGCAGCTTACGAGCGGGCGGGGATACGCAGTATTTT
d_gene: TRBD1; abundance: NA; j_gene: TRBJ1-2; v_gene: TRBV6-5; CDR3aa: CASSFNQGANYGYTF; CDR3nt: TGTGCCAGCAGTTTTAACCAGGGGGCCAACTATGGCTACACCTTC
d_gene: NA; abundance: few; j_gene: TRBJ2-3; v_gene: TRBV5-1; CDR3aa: CASSLVVTDTQYF; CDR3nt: TGCGCCAGCAGCTTGGTAGTCACAGATACGCAGTATTTT